These 26 T cell receptor beta chains share one sample of origin, sequenced in a study of OX40 agonist ivuxolimab in advanced cancers. Measured with immunoSEQ multiplex PCR; TCRdb has only the in-frame clones, and not every one. The sample has around 81,000 clones, around 89% seen once. The sequences come from CD4+ or CD8+ T cells sorted from blood, collected in a trial of the OX40 agonist ivuxolimab. These receptors all stem from an adult with an advanced solid tumor such as melanoma, head and neck, liver or kidney cancer.

This chain links TRBV18 with TRBJ2-4; D perhaps matches TRBD1 (6 bases). CDR3 length: 17 amino acids. The germline V and J ends were trimmed by 6 bases and 0 bases, with 18 bases remaining between them. Germline assignment: CDR1 KGHSH and CDR2 LQKENI. CDR3 in DNA: TGTGCCAGCTCCCCCAAAGGCGCAGGGGTAGCCAAAAACATTCAGTACTTC. Protein sequence: CASSPKGAGVAKNIQYF.

The chain couples TRBV19 to TRBJ1-5; 7 bases align to TRBD1. The CDR3 runs 17 residues. The V gene's germline CDR1 is LNHDA and CDR2 SQIVND (reference sequence). V was clipped by 4 bases and J by 0 bases; unmatched bases: 9. For the CDR3, the DNA is TGTGCCAGTAGTAAAGGGGGCGAGTTGAGTAGCAATCAGCCCCAGCATTTT. Protein product: CASSKGGELSSNQPQHF.

This sequence joins TRBV5-4 and TRBJ2-4; TRBD2 matches 9 bases. V dropped 4 bases and J dropped 6; count of bases not matched to a gene: 5. CDR1 is SGHNT and CDR2 is YYREEE in the germline V gene (reference sequence). The CDR3 spans 14 residues. This CDR3 reads CASSEGLAGNIQYF. CDR3 nucleotides: TGTGCCAGCAGCGAGGGACTAGCCGGAAACATTCAGTACTTC.

This sequence joins TRBV15 and TRBJ2-7; TRBD2 might be the D (5 bases). The germline gives CDR1 LNHNV, CDR2 YYDKDF (reference sequence). The CDR3 consists of 13 residues. V dropped 1 base and J dropped 4 bases, with 8 bases sitting between them. The CDR3 spells CATSRARGYEQYF. The DNA of the CDR3 is TGTGCCACCAGCAGAGCCCGGGGTTACGAGCAGTACTTC.

This clone was picked up one time. The rearrangement links TRBV28 to TRBJ2-2; D possibly corresponds to TRBD1 (6 bases). In germline, CDR1 is MDHEN, CDR2 SYDVKM. This CDR3 has 14 residues. Trimming cost V 4 bases and J 9 bases, with 15 bases left between them. Here the CDR3 DNA reads TGTGCCAGCAGTTCGGGACAATCACAGAGGGAGCTGTTTTTT. It encodes CASSSGQSQRELFF. The full variable domain, with the rest looked up from reference TRBV28 and TRBJ2-2, is DVKVTQSSRYLVKRTGEKVFLECVQDMDHENMFWYRQDPGLGLRLIYFSYDVKMKEKGDIPEGYSVSREKKERFSLILESASTNQTSMYLCASSSGQSQRELFFGEGSRLTVL.

V usage is TRBV30 and J usage is TRBJ1-4; D is unresolved. Looked up from germline, CDR1 is GTSNPN and CDR2 is SVGIG (reference sequence). CDR3 length: 16 amino acids. The V end was cut by 3 bases, the J end by 2 bases, with 16 bases between. The CDR3 DNA follows: TGTGCCTGGAGAGGGCTAGACGGGTCTACTAATGAAAAACTGTTTTTT. It codes for CAWRGLDGSTNEKLFF.

This chain links TRBV6-5 with TRBJ1-2, with D tentatively TRBD1 (5 bases). V shed 8 bases and J shed 7 bases, with 17 bases lying between them. The germline V gene has CDR1 MNHEY and CDR2 SVGAGI. This CDR3 has 13 amino acids. This chain's CDR3 is CASGQMSGLGYTF. The CDR3 coding sequence is TGTGCCAGCGGTCAAATGTCAGGGCTTGGCTACACCTTC.

This CDR3 reads CSVAPSAGAKSYEQYF. CDR3 in DNA: TGCAGCGTTGCACCTTCGGCAGGGGCCAAATCCTACGAGCAGTACTTC. The V gene is TRBV29-1, the J gene TRBJ2-7; a weak D match, TRBD1 (6 bases). Looked up from germline, CDR1 is SQVTM and CDR2 is ANQGSEA. CDR3 size: 16 residues. Trimming removed 4 bases at V and 1 base at J, with 20 bases between.

This clone appeared a single time. This chain uses TRBV21-1 with TRBJ2-7; the table's TRBD2 call for D was not verified on the DNA. TRBV21-1 is termed a pseudogene. The CDR3 length is 14 residues. The CDR3 DNA is TGTGCCAGCATCCTAGCGGCAGGAAGCGGGGAGCAGTACTTC. The encoded protein is CASILAAGSGEQYF.

This clone turned up a few times. The chain combines TRBV5-4 with TRBJ1-2; D unresolved. The CDR3 extends over 12 amino acids. Germline CDR1 SGHNT, CDR2 YYREEE (reference sequence). V lost 4 bases, J lost 8 bases, and 12 bases lay in between. The CDR3 loop reads CASSPDRSGYTF. The CDR3, as DNA: TGTGCCAGCAGCCCTGACCGCAGCGGCTACACCTTC.

The V gene is TRBV19, the J gene TRBJ1-1; D gene uncertain. This CDR3 contains 15 residues. Germline-derived CDR1 and CDR2 are LNHDA and SQIVND (reference sequence). Trimming pared 0 bases from V and 4 bases from J, leaving 12 bases between. CDR3 region: CASSIELVGGTEAFF. Here the CDR3 DNA reads TGTGCCAGTAGTATAGAGCTCGTGGGCGGCACTGAAGCTTTCTTT. The full variable domain, completed using reference TRBV19 and TRBJ1-1, is DGGITQSPKYLFRKEGQNVTLSCEQNLNHDAMYWYRQDPGQGLRLIYYSQIVNDFQKGDIAEGYSVSREKKESFPLTVTSAQKNPTAFYLCASSIELVGGTEAFFGQGTRLTVV.

The J gene is TRBJ2-6, the V gene TRBV5-4, with TRBD1 matching over 12 bases. Looked up from germline, CDR1 is SGHNT and CDR2 is YYREEE (reference sequence). The trim removed 3 bases at V and 3 bases at J, leaving 4 bases unmatched. This CDR3 has 17 residues. The CDR3 is CASSSGQGAIGANVLTF. CDR3 nucleotides: TGTGCCAGCAGCTCGGGACAGGGGGCAATTGGGGCCAACGTCCTGACTTTC.

In nucleotides, the CDR3 is TGTGCCAGTAGTATAGATCCCGCCGTCAGGGTGACAAGGGAGACCCAGTACTTC. Encoded protein: CASSIDPAVRVTRETQYF. This chain connects TRBV19 to TRBJ2-5; D might be TRBD1 (5 bases). The V and J ends lost 0 bases and 5 bases respectively, with 22 bases between them. The CDR3 runs to 18 residues. Looked up from germline, CDR1 is LNHDA and CDR2 is SQIVND (reference sequence).

The genes are TRBV7-2 and TRBJ2-7, with 14 bases lining up with TRBD2. This CDR3 is built from 18 residues. V dropped 4 bases and J dropped 0; count of bases not matched to a gene: 8. CDR1 and CDR2 (germline): SGHTA, FQGNSA. CDR3 amino acids: CASSSGLAGVVGSYEQYF. In nucleotides, the CDR3 is TGTGCCAGCAGCTCGGGACTAGCGGGAGTTGTGGGCTCCTACGAGCAGTACTTC.

This chain joins TRBV7-3 and TRBJ2-1; TRBD1 matches 8 bases. With V trimmed by 1 base and J by 4 bases, 6 bases remained unmatched. The CDR3 sequence is 16 residues long. Germline CDR1 reads SGHTA; CDR2 reads FQGTGA. Written as DNA, the CDR3 is TGTGCCAGCAGCTTAAGGGGGACAGGACAATACAATGAGCAGTTCTTC. This sequence encodes CASSLRGTGQYNEQFF. The entire variable domain, with the rest obtained from reference TRBV7-3 and TRBJ2-1, is as follows: GAGVSQTPSNKVTEKGKYVELRCDPISGHTALYWYRQSLGQGPEFLIYFQGTGAADDSGLPNDRFFAVRPEGSVSTLKIQRTERGDSAVYLCASSLRGTGQYNEQFFGPGTRLTVL.

This clone was found a few times. The sample has other DNA sequences that encode this CDR3 too. The rearrangement links TRBV28 to TRBJ2-7, with D perhaps TRBD1 or TRBD2 (5 bases each). Germline CDR1 and CDR2: MDHEN and SYDVKM. The CDR3 extends over 14 amino acids. Trimming stripped 1 base from V and 0 bases from J, with 7 bases between. CDR3 DNA: TGTGCCAGCAGTTTATCAGGGAGCTCCTACGAGCAGTACTTC. Amino acids: CASSLSGSSYEQYF.

The rearrangement links TRBV2 to TRBJ2-3; D is perhaps TRBD2 (5 bases). The CDR3 has 15 amino acids. V lost 5 bases to trimming and J lost 2 bases, with 14 bases between them. CDR1 SNHLY and CDR2 FYNNEI come from the germline V gene. DNA for the CDR3: TGTGCCAGCAGTAGGAGCTCCGGGATCACAGATACGCAGTATTTT. Its translation is CASSRSSGITDTQYF.

The chain combines TRBV5-1 with TRBJ2-2; no clear D. CDR1 is SGHRS, CDR2 YFSETQ, per germline. The CDR3 length is 13 residues. V was pared by 7 bases and J by 7 bases, with 14 bases between. The CDR3 spells CASRLSLGGELFF. CDR3 nucleotides: TGCGCCAGCCGACTCTCTCTAGGCGGGGAGCTGTTTTTT.

The J gene is TRBJ2-1, the V gene TRBV18; the D is unclear. Germline V lookup: CDR1 KGHSH, CDR2 LQKENI. CDR3 size: 19 residues. The V and J ends lost 2 bases and 1 base respectively, with 21 bases between them. In DNA, the CDR3 is TGTGCCAGCTCACCATTTGTTGGCATCCTTACTCAATCCTACAATGAGCAGTTCTTC. Translating it yields CASSPFVGILTQSYNEQFF.

The J gene is TRBJ1-1, the V gene TRBV6-1; D is ambiguous. Germline CDR1 MNHNS, CDR2 SASEGT. Deletions cut 4 bases from V and 10 bases from J, with 10 bases between. The CDR3 covers 11 residues. This CDR3 is CASSGFYGAFF. The DNA for the CDR3 is TGTGCCAGCAGTGGGTTCTACGGAGCTTTCTTT.

A single count supports this clone. The chain has TRBV7-9 and TRBJ2-5, with D possibly being TRBD2 (5 bases). Trimming pared 5 bases from V and 5 bases from J, leaving 15 bases between. Looked up from germline, CDR1 is SEHNR and CDR2 is FQNEAQ (reference sequence). The CDR3 contains 14 residues. The CDR3 DNA reads as TGTGCCAGCAGCGTCAATAGCGCCGGCGAGACCCAGTACTTC. This codes for CASSVNSAGETQYF.

The chain carries TRBV11-3 and TRBJ2-1, with TRBD1 matching over 10 bases. Trimming took 4 bases from V and 8 from J; bases not matched to a gene: 8. The germline V gene has CDR1 SGHNT and CDR2 YENEEA. The CDR3 contains 15 residues. The CDR3 sequence: CASSWGGTGADEQFF. The CDR3 coding sequence is TGTGCCAGCAGCTGGGGGGGGACAGGGGCCGATGAGCAGTTCTTC.

The genes are TRBV30 and TRBJ1-2; no firm D call. Germline assignment: CDR1 GTSNPN and CDR2 SVGIG (reference sequence). This CDR3 comprises 12 residues. V was clipped by 1 base and J by 1 base, with 4 bases between them. CDR3 DNA: TGTGCCTGGAGTGCCAATAACTATGGCTACACCTTC. Translating gives CAWSANNYGYTF.

The chain employs TRBV9 and TRBJ2-3; D remains ambiguous. The V and J ends lost 4 bases and 2 bases respectively, with 17 bases between them. CDR1 SGDLS and CDR2 YYNGEE come from the germline V gene. CDR3 length: 16 residues. The chain's CDR3 is CASSYYRQAITDTQYF. For the CDR3, the DNA is TGTGCCAGCAGCTATTATAGGCAGGCGATCACAGATACGCAGTATTTT. Combining the CDR3 with reference TRBV9 and TRBJ2-3 gives the whole variable domain DSGVTQTPKHLITATGQRVTLRCSPRSGDLSVYWYQQSLDQGLQFLIQYYNGEERAKGNILERFSAQQFPDLHSELNLSSLELGDSALYFCASSYYRQAITDTQYFGPGTRLTVL.

The sample holds one count of this clone. The J gene is TRBJ2-7, the V gene TRBV4-1, with 12 nucleotides matching TRBD2. This CDR3 has 17 residues. The germline V gene has CDR1 MGHRA and CDR2 YSYEKL. V lost 2 bases and J lost 0; bases outside the gene matches: 5. CDR3 nucleotides: TGCGCCAGCAGCCAAAGGACTAGCGGGGCTCCCTCCTACGAGCAGTACTTC. It translates to CASSQRTSGAPSYEQYF.

This clone was seen only once. The rearrangement uses TRBV27 and TRBJ2-5; D unresolved. The ends were cut back, 4 bases at V and 5 bases at J, with 11 bases in the middle. The CDR3 consists of 13 residues. Germline assignment: CDR1 MNHEY and CDR2 SMNVEV (reference sequence). CDR3 sequence: CASSSRVEETQYF. The CDR3 DNA follows: TGTGCCAGCAGTTCAAGGGTGGAGGAGACCCAGTACTTC.